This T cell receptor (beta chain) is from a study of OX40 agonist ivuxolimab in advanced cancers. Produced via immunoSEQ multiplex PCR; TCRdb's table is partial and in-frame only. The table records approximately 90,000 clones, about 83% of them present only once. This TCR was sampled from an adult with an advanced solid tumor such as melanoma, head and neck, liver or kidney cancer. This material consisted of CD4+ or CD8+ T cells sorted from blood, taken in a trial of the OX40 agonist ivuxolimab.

The chain's CDR3 is CAWSNRGYTEAFF. In DNA, the CDR3 is TGTGCCTGGAGCAACAGGGGATACACTGAAGCTTTCTTT. The chain has TRBV30 and TRBJ1-1; TRBD1 agrees at 7 bases. This CDR3 contains 13 residues. The junction had 4 bases not matched to a gene; V was cut back by 3 bases and J by 3 bases. The germline V gene has CDR1 GTSNPN and CDR2 SVGIG (reference sequence). The full variable domain, rest sourced from reference TRBV30 and TRBJ1-1, is SQTIHQWPATLVQPVGSPLSLECTVEGTSNPNLYWYRQAAGRGLQLLFYSVGIGQISSEVPQNLSASRPQDRQFILSSKKLLLSDSGFYLCAWSNRGYTEAFFGQGTRLTVV.